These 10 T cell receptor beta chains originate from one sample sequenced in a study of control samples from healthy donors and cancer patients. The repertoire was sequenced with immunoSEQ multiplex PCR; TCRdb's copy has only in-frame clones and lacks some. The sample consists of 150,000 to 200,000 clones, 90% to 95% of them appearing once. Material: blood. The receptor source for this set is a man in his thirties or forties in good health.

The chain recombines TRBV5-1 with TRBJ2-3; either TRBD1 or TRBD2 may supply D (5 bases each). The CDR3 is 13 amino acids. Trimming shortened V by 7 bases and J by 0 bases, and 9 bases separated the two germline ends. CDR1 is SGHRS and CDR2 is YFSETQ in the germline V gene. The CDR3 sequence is CASLGGSTDTQYF. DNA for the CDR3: TGCGCCAGCCTTGGGGGTAGCACAGATACGCAGTATTTT.

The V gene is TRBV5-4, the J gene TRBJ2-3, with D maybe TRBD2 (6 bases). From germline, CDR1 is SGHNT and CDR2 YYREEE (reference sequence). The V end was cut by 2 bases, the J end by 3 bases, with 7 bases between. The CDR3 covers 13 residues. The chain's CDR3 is CASSFRETDTQYF. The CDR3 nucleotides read TGTGCCAGCAGCTTCCGGGAGACAGATACGCAGTATTTT.

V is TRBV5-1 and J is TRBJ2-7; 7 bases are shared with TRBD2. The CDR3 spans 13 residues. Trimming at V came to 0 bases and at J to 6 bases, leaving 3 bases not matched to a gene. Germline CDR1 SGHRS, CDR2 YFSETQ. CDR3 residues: CASSLGGRGEQYF. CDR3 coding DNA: TGCGCCAGCAGCTTGGGAGGGAGGGGCGAGCAGTACTTC.

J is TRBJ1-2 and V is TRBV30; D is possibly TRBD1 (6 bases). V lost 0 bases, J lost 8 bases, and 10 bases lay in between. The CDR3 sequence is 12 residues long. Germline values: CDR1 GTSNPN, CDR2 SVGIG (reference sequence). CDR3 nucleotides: TGTGCCTGGAGTGTAGGGGGGCACGGCTACACCTTC. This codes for CAWSVGGHGYTF.

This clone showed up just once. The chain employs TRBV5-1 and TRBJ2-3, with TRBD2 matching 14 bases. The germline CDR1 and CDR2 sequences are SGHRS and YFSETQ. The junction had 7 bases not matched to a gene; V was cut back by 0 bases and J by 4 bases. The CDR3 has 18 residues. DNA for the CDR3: TGCGCCAGCAGCTTGGATTGGACTAGCGGGGGGAGGGCAGATACGCAGTATTTT. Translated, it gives CASSLDWTSGGRADTQYF.

The DNA for the CDR3 is TGTGCCAGCAGCAGACCTCCAGAGAACACTGAAGCTTTCTTT. Translation: CASSRPPENTEAFF. The V call is TRBV7-9, the J call TRBJ1-1, with no clear D. From germline, CDR1 is SEHNR and CDR2 FQNEAQ (reference sequence). Trimming cost V 5 bases and J 1 base, with 11 bases left between them. CDR3 length: 14 residues.

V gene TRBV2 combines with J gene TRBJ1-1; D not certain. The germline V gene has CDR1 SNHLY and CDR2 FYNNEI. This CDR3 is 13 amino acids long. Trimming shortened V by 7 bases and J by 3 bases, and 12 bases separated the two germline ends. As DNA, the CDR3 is TGTGCCAGCACGGTCCATAGGGACACTGAAGCTTTCTTT. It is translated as CASTVHRDTEAFF. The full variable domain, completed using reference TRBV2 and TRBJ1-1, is EPEVTQTPSHQVTQMGQEVILRCVPISNHLYFYWYRQILGQKVEFLVSFYNNEISEKSEIFDDQFSVERPDGSNFTLKIRSTKLEDSAMYFCASTVHRDTEAFFGQGTRLTVV.

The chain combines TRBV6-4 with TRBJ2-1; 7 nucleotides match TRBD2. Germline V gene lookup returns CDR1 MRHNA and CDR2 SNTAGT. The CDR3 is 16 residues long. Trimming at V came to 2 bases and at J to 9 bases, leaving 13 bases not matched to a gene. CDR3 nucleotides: TGTGCCAGCAGTGACACCGCGGGCGGGAGAAGGGGTGAGCAGTTCTTC. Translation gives CASSDTAGGRRGEQFF.

This CDR3 reads CASSLTGGDTQYF. The DNA for the CDR3 is TGTGCCAGCAGTCTGACAGGGGGGGATACGCAGTATTTT. The V and J genes are TRBV5-4 and TRBJ2-3; TRBD1 aligns across 9 bases. V gave up 5 bases and J gave up 6 bases; unmatched junction bases: 4. The CDR3 runs to 13 residues. Germline CDR1 is SGHNT and CDR2 is YYREEE (reference sequence).

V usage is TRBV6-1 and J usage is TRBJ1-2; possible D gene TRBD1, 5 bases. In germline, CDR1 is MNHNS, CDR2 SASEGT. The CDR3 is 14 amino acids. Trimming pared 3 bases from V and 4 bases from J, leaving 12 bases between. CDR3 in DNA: TGTGCCAGCAGTGAGTCAGGGTACCTCTATGGCTACACCTTC. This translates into CASSESGYLYGYTF.